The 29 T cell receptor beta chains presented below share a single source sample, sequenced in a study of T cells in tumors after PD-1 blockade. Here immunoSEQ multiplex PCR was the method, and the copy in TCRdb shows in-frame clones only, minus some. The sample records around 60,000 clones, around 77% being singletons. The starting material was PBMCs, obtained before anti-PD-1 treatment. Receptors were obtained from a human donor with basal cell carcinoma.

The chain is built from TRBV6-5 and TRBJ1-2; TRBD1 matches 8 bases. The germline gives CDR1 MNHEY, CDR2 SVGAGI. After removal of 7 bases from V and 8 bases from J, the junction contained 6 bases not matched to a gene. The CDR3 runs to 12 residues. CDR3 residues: CASNQGARGYTF. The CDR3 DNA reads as TGTGCCAGCAACCAGGGGGCGCGGGGCTACACCTTC.

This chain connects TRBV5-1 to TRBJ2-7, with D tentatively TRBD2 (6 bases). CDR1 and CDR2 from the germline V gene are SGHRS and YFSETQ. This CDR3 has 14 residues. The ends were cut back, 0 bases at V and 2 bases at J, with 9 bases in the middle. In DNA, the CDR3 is TGCGCCAGCAGCTTGGATAGCGGCACCTACGAGCAGTACTTC. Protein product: CASSLDSGTYEQYF.

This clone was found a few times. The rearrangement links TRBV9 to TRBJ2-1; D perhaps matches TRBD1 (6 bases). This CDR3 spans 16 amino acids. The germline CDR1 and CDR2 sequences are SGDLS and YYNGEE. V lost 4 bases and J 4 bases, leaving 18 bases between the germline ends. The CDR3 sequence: CASSPFSGQNYNEQFF. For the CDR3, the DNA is TGTGCCAGCAGCCCTTTTTCGGGACAAAATTACAATGAGCAGTTCTTC. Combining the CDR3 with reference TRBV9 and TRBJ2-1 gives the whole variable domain DSGVTQTPKHLITATGQRVTLRCSPRSGDLSVYWYQQSLDQGLQFLIQYYNGEERAKGNILERFSAQQFPDLHSELNLSSLELGDSALYFCASSPFSGQNYNEQFFGPGTRLTVL.

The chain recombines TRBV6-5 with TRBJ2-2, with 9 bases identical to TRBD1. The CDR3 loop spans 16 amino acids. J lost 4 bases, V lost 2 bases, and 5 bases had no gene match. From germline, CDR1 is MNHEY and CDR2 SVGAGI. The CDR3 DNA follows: TGTGCCAGCAGTTACGGGACAGGGAGTTTCACCGGGGAGCTGTTTTTT. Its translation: CASSYGTGSFTGELFF.

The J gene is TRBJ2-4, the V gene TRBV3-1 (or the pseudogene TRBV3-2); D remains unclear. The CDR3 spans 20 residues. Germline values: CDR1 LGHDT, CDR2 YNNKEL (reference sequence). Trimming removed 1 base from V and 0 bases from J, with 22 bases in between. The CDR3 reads CASSQVGRQLTFLAKNIQYF. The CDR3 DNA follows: TGTGCCAGCAGCCAAGTGGGAAGGCAGCTGACATTCCTAGCCAAAAACATTCAGTACTTC.

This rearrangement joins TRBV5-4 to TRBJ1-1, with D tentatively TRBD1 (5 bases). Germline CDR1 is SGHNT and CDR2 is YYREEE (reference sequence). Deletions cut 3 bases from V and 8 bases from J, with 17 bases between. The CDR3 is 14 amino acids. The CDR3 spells CASSSKTERGEAFF. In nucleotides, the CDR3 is TGTGCCAGCAGCTCGAAAACAGAAAGGGGAGAAGCTTTCTTT.

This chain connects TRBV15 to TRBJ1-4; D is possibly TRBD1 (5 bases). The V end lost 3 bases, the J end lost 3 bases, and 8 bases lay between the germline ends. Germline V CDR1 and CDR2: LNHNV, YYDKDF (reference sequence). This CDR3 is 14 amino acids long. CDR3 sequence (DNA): TGTGCCACCAGCAGGCGACAGCCTAATGAAAAACTGTTTTTT. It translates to CATSRRQPNEKLFF.

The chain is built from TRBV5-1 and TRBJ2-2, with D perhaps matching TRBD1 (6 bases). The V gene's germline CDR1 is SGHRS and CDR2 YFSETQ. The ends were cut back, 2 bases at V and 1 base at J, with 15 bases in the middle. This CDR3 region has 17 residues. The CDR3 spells CASSFQPGHVNTGELFF. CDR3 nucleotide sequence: TGCGCCAGCAGCTTTCAACCGGGACATGTGAACACCGGGGAGCTGTTTTTT.

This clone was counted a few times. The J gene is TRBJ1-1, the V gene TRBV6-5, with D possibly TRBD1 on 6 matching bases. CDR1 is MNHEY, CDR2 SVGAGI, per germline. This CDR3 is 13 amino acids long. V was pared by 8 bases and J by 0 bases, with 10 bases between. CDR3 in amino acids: CASRAGVNTEAFF. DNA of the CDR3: TGTGCCAGCCGGGCAGGGGTGAACACTGAAGCTTTCTTT.

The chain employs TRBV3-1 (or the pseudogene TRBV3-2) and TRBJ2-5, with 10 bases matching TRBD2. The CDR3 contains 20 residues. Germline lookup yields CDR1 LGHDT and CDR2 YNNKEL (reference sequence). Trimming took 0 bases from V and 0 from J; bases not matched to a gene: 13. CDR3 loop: CASSQDLGAGGPLYQETQYF. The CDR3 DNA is TGTGCCAGCAGCCAAGATCTGGGAGCGGGGGGGCCCCTGTACCAAGAGACCCAGTACTTC.

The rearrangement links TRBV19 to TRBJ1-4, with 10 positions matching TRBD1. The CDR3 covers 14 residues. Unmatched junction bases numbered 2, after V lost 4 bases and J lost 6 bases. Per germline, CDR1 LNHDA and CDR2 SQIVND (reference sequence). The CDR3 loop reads CASSTTGGYEKLFF. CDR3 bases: TGTGCCAGTAGTACGACAGGGGGCTATGAAAAACTGTTTTTT.

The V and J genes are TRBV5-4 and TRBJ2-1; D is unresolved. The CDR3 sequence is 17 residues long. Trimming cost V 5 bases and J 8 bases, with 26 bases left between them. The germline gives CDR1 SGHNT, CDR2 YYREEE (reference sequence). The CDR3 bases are TGTGCCAGCAGTCTCCCCAGCCCCGGGTTGAACTTGGATGAGCAGTTCTTC. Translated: CASSLPSPGLNLDEQFF.

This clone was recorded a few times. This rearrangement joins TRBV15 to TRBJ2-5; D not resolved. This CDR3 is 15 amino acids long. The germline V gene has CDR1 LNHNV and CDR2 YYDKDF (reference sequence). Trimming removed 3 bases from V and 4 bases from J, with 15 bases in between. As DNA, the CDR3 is TGTGCCACCAGCAGCCGTTTGGGCCCCGGAGAGACCCAGTACTTC. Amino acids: CATSSRLGPGETQYF.

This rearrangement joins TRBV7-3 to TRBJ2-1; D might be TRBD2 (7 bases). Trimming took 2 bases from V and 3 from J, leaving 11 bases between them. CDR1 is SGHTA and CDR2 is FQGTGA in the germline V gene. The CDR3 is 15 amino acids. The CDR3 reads CASSLGGGLYNEQFF. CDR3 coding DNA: TGTGCCAGCAGCTTAGGCGGGGGCCTCTACAATGAGCAGTTCTTC.

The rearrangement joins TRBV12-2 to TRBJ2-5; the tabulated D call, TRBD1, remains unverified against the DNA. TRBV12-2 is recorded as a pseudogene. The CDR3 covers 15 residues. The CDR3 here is CASRGGTGVSETQYF. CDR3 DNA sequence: TGTGCAAGTCGGGGAGGGACAGGGGTTTCTGAGACCCAGTACTTC.

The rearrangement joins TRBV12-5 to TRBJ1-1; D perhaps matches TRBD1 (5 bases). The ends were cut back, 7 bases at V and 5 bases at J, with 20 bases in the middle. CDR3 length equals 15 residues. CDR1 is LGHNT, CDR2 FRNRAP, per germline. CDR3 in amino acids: CASVRRVGPGTEAFF. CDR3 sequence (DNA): TGTGCTAGTGTTCGCAGGGTTGGTCCGGGGACTGAAGCTTTCTTT.

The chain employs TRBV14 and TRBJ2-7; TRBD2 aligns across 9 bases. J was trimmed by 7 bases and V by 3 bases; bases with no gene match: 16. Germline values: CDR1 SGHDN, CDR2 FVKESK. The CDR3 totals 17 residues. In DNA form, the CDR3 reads TGTGCCAGCAGCCAGCCACAGGTGGCGGGGGGGCTGGAAGAGCAGTACTTC. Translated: CASSQPQVAGGLEEQYF.

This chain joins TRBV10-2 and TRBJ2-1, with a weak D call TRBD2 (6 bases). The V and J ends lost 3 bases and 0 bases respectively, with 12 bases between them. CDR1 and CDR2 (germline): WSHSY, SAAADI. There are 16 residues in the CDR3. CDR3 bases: TGCGCCAGCAGTGAACACACTAGCCGCTCCTACAATGAGCAGTTCTTC. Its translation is CASSEHTSRSYNEQFF.

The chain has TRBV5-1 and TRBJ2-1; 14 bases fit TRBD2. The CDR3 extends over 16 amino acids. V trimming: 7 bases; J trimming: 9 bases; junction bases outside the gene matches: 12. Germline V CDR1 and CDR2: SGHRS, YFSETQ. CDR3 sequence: CASATSGGAPGGEQFF. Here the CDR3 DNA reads TGCGCCAGCGCGACTAGCGGGGGGGCACCTGGGGGTGAGCAGTTCTTC.

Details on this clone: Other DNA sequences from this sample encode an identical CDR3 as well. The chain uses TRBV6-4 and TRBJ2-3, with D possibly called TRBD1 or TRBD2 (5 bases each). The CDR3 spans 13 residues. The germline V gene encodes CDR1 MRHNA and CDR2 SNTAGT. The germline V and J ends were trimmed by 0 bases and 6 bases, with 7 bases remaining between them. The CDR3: CASSDSGADTQYF. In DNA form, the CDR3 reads TGTGCCAGCAGTGACTCCGGGGCTGATACGCAGTATTTT.

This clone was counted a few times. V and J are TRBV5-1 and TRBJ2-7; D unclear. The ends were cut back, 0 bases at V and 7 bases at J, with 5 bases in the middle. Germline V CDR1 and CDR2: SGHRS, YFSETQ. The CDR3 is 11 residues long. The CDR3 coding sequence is TGCGCCAGCAGCTTGGACCGGGAGCAGTACTTC. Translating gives CASSLDREQYF.

In DNA form, the CDR3 reads TGCGCCATCGGGGGGAGGGTGAAGCAGTTCTTC. It specifies CAIGGRVKQFF. The gene calls are TRBV23-1 and TRBJ2-1; TRBD2 aligns across 7 bases. TRBV23-1 is placed among ORFs of uncertain function. The CDR3 totals 11 residues. V lost 10 bases to trimming and J lost 11 bases; unmatched junction nucleotides: 8.

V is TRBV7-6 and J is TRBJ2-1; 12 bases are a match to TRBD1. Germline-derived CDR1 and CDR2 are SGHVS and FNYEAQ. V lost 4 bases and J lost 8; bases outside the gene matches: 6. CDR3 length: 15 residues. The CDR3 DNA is TGTGCCAGCAGCTCGGGACAGGGGGCAGTGGATGAGCAGTTCTTC. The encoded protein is CASSSGQGAVDEQFF.

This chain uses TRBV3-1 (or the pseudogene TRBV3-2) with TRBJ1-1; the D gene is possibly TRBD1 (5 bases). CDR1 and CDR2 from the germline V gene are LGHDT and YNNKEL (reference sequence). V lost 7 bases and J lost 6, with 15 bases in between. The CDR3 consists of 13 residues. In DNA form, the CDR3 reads TGTGCCAGCACCCCCTGGCAGGGCGCTGAAGCTTTCTTT. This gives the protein CASTPWQGAEAFF.

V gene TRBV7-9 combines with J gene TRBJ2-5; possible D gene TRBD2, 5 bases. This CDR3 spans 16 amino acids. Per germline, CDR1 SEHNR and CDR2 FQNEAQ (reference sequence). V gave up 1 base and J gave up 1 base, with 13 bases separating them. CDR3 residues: CASSLGGSGSQETQYF. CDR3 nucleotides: TGTGCCAGCAGCTTAGGAGGGTCGGGTAGCCAAGAGACCCAGTACTTC.

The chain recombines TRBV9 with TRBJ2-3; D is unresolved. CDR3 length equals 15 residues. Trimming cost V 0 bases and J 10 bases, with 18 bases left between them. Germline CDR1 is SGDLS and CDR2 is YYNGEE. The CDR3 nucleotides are TGTGCCAGCAGCGTAGGAAGTCCTGGCAGTTCGGCGCAGTATTTT. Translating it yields CASSVGSPGSSAQYF.

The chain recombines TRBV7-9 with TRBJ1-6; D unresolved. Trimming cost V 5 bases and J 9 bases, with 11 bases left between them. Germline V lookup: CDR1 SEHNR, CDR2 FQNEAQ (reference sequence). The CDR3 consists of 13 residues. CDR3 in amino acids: CASSPTIGSPLHF. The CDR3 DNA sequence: TGTGCCAGCAGCCCCACAATAGGTTCACCCCTCCACTTT.

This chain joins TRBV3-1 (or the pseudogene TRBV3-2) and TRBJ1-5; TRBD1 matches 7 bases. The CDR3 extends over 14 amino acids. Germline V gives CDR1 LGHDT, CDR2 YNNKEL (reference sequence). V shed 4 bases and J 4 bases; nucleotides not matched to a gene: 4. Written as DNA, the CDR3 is TGTGCCAGCAGCCCGGGACAGAGAAATCAGCCCCAGCATTTT. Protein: CASSPGQRNQPQHF.

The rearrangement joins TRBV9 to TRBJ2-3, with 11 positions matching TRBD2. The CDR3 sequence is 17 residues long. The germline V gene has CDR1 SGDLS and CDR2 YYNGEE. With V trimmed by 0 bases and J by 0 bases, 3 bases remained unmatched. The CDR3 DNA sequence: TGTGCCAGCAGCGTAGGACTAGCGGGGACCAGCACAGATACGCAGTATTTT. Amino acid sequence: CASSVGLAGTSTDTQYF.